This paragraph reports one T cell receptor beta chain. The sample originates from a study of blood T cell repertoires in COVID-19. Study details: The United States, Italy and Spain supplied acute and convalescent COVID-19 samples.

In germline, CDR1 is WSHSY, CDR2 SAAADI. This CDR3 spans 13 amino acids. V shed 6 bases and J 3 bases; nucleotides not matched to a gene: 4. In the authors' methods: Nucleated cell number was recorded as an estimate derived from reference gene primer amplification. Measured with immunoSEQ multiplex PCR; TCRdb has only the in-frame clones, and not every one. V and J calls and clone size come straight from that table; D and trimming were deduced from the DNA. The sample carries 57,000 or so clones, roughly 76% recorded once. The rearrangement joins TRBV10-2 to TRBJ1-1; 7 bases align to TRBD1. The sample comprised peripheral blood. The clonotype originates from a man in his fifties with active or convalescent COVID-19. The CDR3 region has the DNA TGCGCCAGCAGAGCTACAGGGGACACTGAAGCTTTCTTT. Protein sequence: CASRATGDTEAFF.